This T cell receptor beta chain originates from a study of blood T cells in healthy people across ages. Study as a whole: Per every two T cells, about one barcoded beta molecule was captured by template switching. Study results and limitations: Roughly linearly, TCR beta diversity per million T cells fell as age increased.

This clonotype was counted between two and nine times. What it recognizes is unknown. The CDR3 loop spans 15 amino acids. The germline V gene has CDR1 DFQATT and CDR2 SNEGSKA (reference sequence). Deletions cut 6 bases from V and 0 bases from J, with 12 bases between. With a J-beta primer mix and a sample-barcoded 5' primer, a second PCR ran about 6 to 11 cycles. Each CDR3 protein gets one entry after TCRdb re-called the 5' RACE reads with MiXCR. The profile shows about 1.6 million distinct CDR3 sequences, 30% to 40% of them singletons. Sequenced input: blood. The gene calls are TRBV20-1 and TRBJ2-6; tentative D call: TRBD2 (6 bases). The receptor comes from a woman aged 30 to 39 in good health. CDR3 protein: CSARDGSSGANVLTF. DNA of the CDR3: TGCAGTGCGCGGGACGGAAGCTCTGGGGCCAACGTCCTGACTTTC.